The subject of this entry is one T cell receptor (beta chain). Its specific antigen is unknown. One base away there is no much larger clone; base qualities are not given. Libraries came from the immunoSEQ multiplex PCR assay. As stored in TCRdb, this immuneACCESS dataset retains in-frame rearrangements with V and J assigned. A fraction of the clones does not appear; measured against another copy, unresolved V genes explain less than half of the discrepancy, and the remainder lacks a known reason. This sample lists roughly 89,000 clones; about nine tenths were detected once. The top ten hold 15% to 20% of the sample. CDR1 and CDR2 (MNHNS, SASEGT) derive from the germline V gene. The CDR3 sequence holds 14 residues, the cysteine and phenylalanine included. The read is trimmed to its CDR3 DNA, 42 bases read in frame from base 1. The V end loses 2 bases and the J end loses 8 bases, and a stretch of 13 bases separates them.

The entry originates in a study of control samples from healthy donors and cancer patients (TCRdb year 2020). The source is a man aged 45 to 65 in good health. Input material: blood. The receptor chain draws on TRBV6-1 and TRBJ2-1; the D segment could be TRBD2, given 6 matching bases. CDR3 sequence: CASSEPGLGDEQFF. The DNA is as follows: TGTGCCAGCAGTGAACCGGGACTTGGGGATGAGCAGTTCTTC.